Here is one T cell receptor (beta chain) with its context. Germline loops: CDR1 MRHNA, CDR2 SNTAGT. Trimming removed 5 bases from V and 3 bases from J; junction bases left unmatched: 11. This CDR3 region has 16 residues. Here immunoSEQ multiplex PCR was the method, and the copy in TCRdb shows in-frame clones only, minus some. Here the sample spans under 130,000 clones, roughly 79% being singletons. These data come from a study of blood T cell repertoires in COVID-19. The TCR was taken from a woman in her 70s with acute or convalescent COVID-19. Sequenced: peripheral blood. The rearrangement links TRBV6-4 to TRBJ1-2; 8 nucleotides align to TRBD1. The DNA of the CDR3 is TGTGCCAGCAGTCCCGACAGGGGTCGGAAGGACTATGGCTACACCTTC. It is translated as CASSPDRGRKDYGYTF.